This T cell receptor (beta chain) was captured by sequencing in a study of T cell responses to AZD1222 COVID-19 vaccine. General study points: Females outnumbered males among donors, who were mostly white British; clonal diversity was possibly underestimated. Epitopes outside B.1.351 and B.1.1.7 mutated regions reportedly drew nearly half of spike TCRs.

About this clone: Its target is unknown.

Second doses at about 4 or about 12 weeks were pooled. Method: immunoSEQ multiplex PCR; TCRdb's copy keeps in-frame clones and lacks some. The sample lists over 95,000 clones, 88% seen once, with less than 6.5% in the top ten. The sample consisted of peripheral blood, taken 28 days after the second AZD1222 dose. The origin of this receptor is an adult who received the AZD1222 COVID-19 vaccine.

The CDR3 DNA reads TGTGCCAGCAGGGCACAGGGCGCAACTAATGAAAAACTGTTTTTT. Its protein is CASRAQGATNEKLFF. The chain links TRBV6-5 to TRBJ1-4, with D possibly being TRBD1 (6 bases). Germline CDR1 reads MNHEY; CDR2 reads SVGAGI. This CDR3 spans 15 amino acids. V was pared by 6 bases and J by 0 bases, with 11 bases between.